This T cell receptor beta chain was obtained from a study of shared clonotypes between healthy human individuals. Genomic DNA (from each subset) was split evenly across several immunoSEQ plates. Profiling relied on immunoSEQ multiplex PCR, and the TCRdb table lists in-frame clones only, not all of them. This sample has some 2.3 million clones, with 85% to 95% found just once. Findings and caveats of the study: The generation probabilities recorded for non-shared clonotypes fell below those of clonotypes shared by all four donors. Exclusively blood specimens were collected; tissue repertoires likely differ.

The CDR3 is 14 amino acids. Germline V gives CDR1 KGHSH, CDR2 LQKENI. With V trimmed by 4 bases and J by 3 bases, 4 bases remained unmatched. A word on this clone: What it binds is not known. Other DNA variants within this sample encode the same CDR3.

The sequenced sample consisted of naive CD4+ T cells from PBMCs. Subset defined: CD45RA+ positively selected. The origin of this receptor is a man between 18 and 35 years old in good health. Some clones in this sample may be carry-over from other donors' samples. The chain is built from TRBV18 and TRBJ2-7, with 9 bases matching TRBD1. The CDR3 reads CASSQPGQGYEQYF. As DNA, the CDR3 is TGTGCCAGCTCACAACCGGGACAGGGCTACGAGCAGTACTTC.